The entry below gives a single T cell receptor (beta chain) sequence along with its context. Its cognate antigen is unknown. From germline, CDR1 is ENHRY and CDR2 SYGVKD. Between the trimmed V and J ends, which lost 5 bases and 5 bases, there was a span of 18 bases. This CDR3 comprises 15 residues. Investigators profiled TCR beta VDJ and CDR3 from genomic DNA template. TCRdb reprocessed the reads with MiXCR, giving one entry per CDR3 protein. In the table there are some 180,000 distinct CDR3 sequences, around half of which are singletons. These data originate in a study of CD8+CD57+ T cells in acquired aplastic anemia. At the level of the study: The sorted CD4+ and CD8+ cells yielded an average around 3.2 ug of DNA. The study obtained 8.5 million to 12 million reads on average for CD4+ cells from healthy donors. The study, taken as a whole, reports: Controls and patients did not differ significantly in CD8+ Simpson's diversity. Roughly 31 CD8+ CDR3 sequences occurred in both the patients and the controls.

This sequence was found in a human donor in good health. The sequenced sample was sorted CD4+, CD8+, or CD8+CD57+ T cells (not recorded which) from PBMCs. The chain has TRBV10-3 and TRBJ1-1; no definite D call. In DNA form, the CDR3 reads TGTGCCATCAGTAACTCAGGAACGGGTAATACTGAAGCTTTCTTT. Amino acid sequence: CAISNSGTGNTEAFF.